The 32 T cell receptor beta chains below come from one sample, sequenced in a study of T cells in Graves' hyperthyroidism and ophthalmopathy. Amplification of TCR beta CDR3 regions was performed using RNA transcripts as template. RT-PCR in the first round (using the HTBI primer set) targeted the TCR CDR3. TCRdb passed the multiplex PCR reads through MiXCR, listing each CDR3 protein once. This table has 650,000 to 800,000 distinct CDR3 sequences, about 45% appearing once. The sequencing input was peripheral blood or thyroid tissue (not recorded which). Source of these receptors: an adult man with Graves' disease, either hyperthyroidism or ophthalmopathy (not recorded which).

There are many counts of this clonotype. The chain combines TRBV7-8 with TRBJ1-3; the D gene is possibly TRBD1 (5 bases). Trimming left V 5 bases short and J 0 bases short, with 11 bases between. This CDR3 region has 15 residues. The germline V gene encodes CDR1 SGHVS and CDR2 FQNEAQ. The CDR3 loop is CASSLTQGSGNTIYF. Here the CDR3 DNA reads TGTGCCAGCAGCCTAACGCAGGGCTCTGGAAACACCATATATTTT.

CDR3 bases: TGCAGTGCAACCTCAGGGGTGGACGAGCAGTACTTC. Its protein product is CSATSGVDEQYF. The gene calls are TRBV20-1 and TRBJ2-7, with a weak D call TRBD1 (6 bases). Trimming took off 6 bases at V and 5 bases at J, with 14 bases between the two ends. CDR1 is DFQATT and CDR2 is SNEGSKA in the germline V gene (reference sequence). This CDR3 spans 12 amino acids.

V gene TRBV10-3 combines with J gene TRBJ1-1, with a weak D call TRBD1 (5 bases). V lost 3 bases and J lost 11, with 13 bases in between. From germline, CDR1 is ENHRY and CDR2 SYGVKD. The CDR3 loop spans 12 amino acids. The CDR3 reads CAISEDPGRAFF. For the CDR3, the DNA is TGTGCCATCAGTGAAGACCCGGGGCGGGCTTTCTTT.

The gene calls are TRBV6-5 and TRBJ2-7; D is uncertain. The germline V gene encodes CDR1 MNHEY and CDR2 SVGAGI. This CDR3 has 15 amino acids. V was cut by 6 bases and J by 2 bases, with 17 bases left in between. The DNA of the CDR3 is TGTGCCAGCAGCAAGGGTCCAAACCCTCCCTACGAGCAGTACTTC. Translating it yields CASSKGPNPPYEQYF.

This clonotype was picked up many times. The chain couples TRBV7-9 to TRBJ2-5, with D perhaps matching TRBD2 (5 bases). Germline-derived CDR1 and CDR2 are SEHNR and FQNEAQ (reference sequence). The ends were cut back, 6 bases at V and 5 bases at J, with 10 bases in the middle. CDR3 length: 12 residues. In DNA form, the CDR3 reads TGTGCCAGCAGACTAGTACCGGAGACCCAGTACTTC. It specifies CASRLVPETQYF.

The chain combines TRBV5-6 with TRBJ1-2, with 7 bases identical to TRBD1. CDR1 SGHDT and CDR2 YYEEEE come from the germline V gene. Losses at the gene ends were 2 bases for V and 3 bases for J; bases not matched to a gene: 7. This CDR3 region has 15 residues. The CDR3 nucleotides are TGTGCCAGCAGCTTAGGGACAGAGAAATACTATGGCTACACCTTC. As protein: CASSLGTEKYYGYTF.

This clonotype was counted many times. This CDR3 is CATSEEDQPQHF. The CDR3 bases are TGTGCCACCAGTGAAGAGGATCAGCCCCAGCATTTT. The V call is TRBV24-1, the J call TRBJ1-5; D is unresolved. CDR3 length: 12 residues. Germline-derived CDR1 and CDR2 are KGHDR and SFDVKD. The V end lost 4 bases, the J end lost 5 bases, and 5 bases lay between the germline ends.

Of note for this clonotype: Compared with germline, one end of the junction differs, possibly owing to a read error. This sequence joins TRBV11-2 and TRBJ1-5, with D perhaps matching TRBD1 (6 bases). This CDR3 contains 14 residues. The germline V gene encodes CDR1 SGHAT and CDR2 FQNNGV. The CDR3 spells CASSQVAGVQPQHF. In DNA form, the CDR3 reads TGCGCCAGCAGCCAAGTCGCAGGGGTCCAGCCCCAGCATTTT.

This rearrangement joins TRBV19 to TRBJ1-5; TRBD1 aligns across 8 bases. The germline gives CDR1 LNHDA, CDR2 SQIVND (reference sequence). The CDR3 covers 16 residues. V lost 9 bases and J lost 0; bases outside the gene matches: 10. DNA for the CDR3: TGTGCCAGCAGGGCGGGACAGGTCTATAGCAATCAGCCCCAGCATTTT. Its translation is CASRAGQVYSNQPQHF.

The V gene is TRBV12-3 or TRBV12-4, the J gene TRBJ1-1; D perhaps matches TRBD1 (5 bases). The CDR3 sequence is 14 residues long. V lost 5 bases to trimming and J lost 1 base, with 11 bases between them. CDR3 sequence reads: CASSLITGNTEAFF. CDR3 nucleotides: TGTGCCAGCAGTCTCATCACAGGGAACACTGAAGCTTTCTTT.

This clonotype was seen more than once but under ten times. CDR3 in DNA: TGTGCCAGTAGTATTGGTAGCGGGAGGTACGAGCAGTACTTC. Amino acid sequence: CASSIGSGRYEQYF. This chain joins TRBV19 and TRBJ2-7, with 10 bases that match TRBD2. Germline V gene data show CDR1 as LNHDA and CDR2 as SQIVND (reference sequence). The CDR3 consists of 14 residues. V lost 3 bases and J lost 4; bases outside the gene matches: 3.

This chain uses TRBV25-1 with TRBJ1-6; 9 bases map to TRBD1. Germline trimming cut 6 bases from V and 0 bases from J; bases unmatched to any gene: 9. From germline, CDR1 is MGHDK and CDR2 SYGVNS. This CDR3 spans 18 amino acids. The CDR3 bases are TGTGCCAGCAGGGGTTCCGGACAGGGGAGCTCCTATAATTCACCCCTCCACTTT. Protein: CASRGSGQGSSYNSPLHF.

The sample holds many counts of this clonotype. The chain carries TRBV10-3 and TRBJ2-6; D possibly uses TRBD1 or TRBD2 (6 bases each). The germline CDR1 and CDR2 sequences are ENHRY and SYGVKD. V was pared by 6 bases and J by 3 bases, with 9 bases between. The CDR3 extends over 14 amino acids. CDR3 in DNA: TGTGCCATCAGGAGGGGGGATGGGGCCAACGTCCTGACTTTC. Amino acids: CAIRRGDGANVLTF.

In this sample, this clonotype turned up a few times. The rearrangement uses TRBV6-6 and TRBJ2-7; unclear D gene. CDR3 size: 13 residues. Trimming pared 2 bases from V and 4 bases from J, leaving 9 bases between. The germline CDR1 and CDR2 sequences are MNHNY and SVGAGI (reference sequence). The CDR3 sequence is CASSYDSMYEQYF. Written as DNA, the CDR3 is TGTGCCAGCAGTTACGACTCAATGTACGAGCAGTACTTC.

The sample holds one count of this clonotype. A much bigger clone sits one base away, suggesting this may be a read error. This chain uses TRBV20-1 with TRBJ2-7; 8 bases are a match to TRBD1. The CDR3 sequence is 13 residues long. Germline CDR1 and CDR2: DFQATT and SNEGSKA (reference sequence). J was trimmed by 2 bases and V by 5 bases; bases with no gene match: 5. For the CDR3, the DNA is TGCAGTGCTGACAGGGGCGGCACCTACGAGCAGTACTTC. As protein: CSADRGGTYEQYF.

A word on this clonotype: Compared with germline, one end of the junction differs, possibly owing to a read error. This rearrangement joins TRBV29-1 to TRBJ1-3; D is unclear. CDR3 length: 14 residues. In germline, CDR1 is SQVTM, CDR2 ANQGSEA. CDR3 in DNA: TGCAGCGTTGAAGTTCGGGGTTCTGAAAACACCATATATTTT. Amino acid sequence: CSVEVRGSENTIYF.

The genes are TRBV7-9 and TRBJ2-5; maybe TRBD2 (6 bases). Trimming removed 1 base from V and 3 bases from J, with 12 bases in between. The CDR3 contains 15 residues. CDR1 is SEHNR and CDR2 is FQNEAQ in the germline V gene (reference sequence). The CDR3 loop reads CASSLDLGGKETQYF. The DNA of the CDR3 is TGTGCCAGCAGCTTAGATCTAGGAGGGAAAGAGACCCAGTACTTC.

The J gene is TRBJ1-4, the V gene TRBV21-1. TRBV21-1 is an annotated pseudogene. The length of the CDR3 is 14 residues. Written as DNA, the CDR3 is TGTGCCAGCAGGAAAAATAACCTTAATGAAAAACTGTTTTTT. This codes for CASRKNNLNEKLFF.

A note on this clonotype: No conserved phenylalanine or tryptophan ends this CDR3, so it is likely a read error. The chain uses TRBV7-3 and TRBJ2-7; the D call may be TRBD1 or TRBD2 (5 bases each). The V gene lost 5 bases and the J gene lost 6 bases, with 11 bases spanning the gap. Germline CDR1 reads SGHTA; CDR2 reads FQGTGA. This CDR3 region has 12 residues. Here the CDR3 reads CASSHSGGEQYL. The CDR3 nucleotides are TGTGCCAGCAGCCACTCTGGGGGCGAGCAGTACCTC.

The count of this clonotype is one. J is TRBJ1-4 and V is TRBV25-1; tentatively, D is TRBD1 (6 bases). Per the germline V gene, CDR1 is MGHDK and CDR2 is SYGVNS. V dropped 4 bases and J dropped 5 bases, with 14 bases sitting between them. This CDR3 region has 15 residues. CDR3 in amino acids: CASSAGTKRNEKLFF. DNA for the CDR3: TGTGCCAGCAGTGCAGGGACAAAGAGAAATGAAAAACTGTTTTTT.

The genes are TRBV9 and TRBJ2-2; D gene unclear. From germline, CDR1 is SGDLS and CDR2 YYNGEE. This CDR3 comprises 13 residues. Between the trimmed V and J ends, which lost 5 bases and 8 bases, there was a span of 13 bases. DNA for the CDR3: TGTGCCAGCAGTTTGATTCCCTCAGGGGAGCTGTTTTTT. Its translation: CASSLIPSGELFF.

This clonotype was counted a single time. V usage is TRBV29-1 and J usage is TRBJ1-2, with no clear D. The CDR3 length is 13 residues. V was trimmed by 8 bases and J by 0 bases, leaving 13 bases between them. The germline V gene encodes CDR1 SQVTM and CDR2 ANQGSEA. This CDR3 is CSRYEGSNYGYTF. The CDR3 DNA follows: TGCAGCCGGTACGAGGGTTCTAACTATGGCTACACCTTC.

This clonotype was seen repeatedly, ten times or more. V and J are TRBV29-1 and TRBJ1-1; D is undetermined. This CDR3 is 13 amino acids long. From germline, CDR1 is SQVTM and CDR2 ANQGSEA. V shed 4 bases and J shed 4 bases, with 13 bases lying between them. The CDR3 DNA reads TGCAGCGTTGTAATGGACCCCGGCACTGAAGCTTTCTTT. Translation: CSVVMDPGTEAFF.

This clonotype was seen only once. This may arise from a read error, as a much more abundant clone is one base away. The CDR3 bases are TGTACCAGCAGCCCTGGGACAGGGATATTGGAGGCTGAAGCTTTCTTT. Protein sequence: CTSSPGTGILEAEAFF. V is TRBV7-3 and J is TRBJ1-1; 9 bases agree with TRBD1. CDR3 length: 16 amino acids. Germline CDR1 is SGHTA and CDR2 is FQGTGA.

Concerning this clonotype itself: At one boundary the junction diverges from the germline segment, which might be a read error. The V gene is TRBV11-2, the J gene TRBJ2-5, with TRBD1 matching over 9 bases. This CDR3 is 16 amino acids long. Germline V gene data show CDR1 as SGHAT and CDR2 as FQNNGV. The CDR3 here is CASSWGQGASEEAQYF. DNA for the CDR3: TGTGCCAGCAGCTGGGGACAGGGAGCATCCGAAGAGGCCCAGTACTTC.

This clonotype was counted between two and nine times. CDR3 protein: CASSLELVGGELFF. Written as DNA, the CDR3 is TGCGCCAGCAGCTTGGAACTAGTAGGCGGGGAGCTGTTTTTT. V usage is TRBV5-1 and J usage is TRBJ2-2; tentatively, D is TRBD2 (5 bases). V was cut by 0 bases and J by 7 bases, with 10 bases left in between. CDR1 is SGHRS, CDR2 YFSETQ, per germline. The CDR3 runs to 14 residues.

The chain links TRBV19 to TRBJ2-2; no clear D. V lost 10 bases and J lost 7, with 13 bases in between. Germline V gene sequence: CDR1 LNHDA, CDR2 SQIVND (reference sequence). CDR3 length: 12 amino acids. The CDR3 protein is CANTSRSGELFF. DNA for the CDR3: TGTGCCAATACCTCTCGTAGCGGGGAGCTGTTTTTT.

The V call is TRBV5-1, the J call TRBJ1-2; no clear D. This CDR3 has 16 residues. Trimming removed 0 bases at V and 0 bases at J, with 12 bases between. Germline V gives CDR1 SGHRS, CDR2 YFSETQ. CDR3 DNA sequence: TGCGCCAGCAGCTTGGAGTCCGGCGGGTCTAACTATGGCTACACCTTC. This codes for CASSLESGGSNYGYTF. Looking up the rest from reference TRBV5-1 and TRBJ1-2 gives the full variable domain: KAGVTQTPRYLIKTRGQQVTLSCSPISGHRSVSWYQQTPGQGLQFLFEYFSETQRNKGNFPGRFSGRQFSNSRSEMNVSTLELGDSALYLCASSLESGGSNYGYTFGSGTRLTVV.

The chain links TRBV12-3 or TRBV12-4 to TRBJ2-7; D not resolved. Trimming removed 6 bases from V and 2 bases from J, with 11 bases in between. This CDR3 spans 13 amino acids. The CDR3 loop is CASSQEGPYEQYF. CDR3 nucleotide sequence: TGTGCCAGCAGCCAAGAAGGGCCCTACGAGCAGTACTTC.

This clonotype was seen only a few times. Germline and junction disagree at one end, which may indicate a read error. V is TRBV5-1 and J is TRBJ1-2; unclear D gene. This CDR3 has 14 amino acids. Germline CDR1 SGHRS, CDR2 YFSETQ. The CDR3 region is CASNLSTANYGYTF. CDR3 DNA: TGCGCCAGCAACTTGTCGACGGCTAACTATGGCTACACCTTC.

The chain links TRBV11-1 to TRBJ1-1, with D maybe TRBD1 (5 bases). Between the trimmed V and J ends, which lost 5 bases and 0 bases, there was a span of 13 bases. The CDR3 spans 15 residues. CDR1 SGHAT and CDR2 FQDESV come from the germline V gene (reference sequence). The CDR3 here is CASSPETRVNTEAFF. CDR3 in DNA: TGTGCCAGCAGCCCAGAAACCAGGGTGAACACTGAAGCTTTCTTT.

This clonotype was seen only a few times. CDR3 in amino acids: CASSLDGGTASDGYTF. CDR3 sequence (DNA): TGTGCCAGCAGCTTAGACGGGGGGACAGCATCGGATGGCTACACCTTC. The chain is built from TRBV7-2 and TRBJ1-2; 7 bases fit TRBD1. With V trimmed by 1 base and J by 6 bases, 11 bases remained unmatched. Germline V CDR1 and CDR2: SGHTA, FQGNSA. This CDR3 has 16 amino acids.